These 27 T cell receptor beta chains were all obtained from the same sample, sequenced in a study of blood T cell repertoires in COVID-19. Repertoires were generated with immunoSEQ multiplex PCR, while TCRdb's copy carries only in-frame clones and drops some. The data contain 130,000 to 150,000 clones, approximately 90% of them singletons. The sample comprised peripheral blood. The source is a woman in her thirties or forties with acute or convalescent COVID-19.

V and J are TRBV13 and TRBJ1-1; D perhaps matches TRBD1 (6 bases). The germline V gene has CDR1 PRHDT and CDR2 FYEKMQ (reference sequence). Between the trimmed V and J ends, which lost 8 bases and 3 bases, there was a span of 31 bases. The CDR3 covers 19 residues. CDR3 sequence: CASALSFLRGGLRDTEAFF. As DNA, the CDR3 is TGTGCCAGCGCCCTGAGTTTCCTGAGGGGGGGTTTGAGGGACACTGAAGCTTTCTTT.

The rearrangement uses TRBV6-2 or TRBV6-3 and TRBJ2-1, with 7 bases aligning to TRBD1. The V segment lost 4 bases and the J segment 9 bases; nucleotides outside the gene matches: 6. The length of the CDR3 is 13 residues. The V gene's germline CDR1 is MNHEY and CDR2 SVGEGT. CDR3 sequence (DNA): TGTGCCAGCAGTTTCGGACAGGACGGTGAGCAGTTCTTC. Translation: CASSFGQDGEQFF.

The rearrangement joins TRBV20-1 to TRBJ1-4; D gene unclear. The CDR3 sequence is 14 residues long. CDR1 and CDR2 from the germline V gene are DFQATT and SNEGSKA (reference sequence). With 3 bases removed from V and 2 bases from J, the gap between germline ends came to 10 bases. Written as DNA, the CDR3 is TGCAGTGCTAGTAGCTCGAGCACTAATGAAAAACTGTTTTTT. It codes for CSASSSSTNEKLFF.

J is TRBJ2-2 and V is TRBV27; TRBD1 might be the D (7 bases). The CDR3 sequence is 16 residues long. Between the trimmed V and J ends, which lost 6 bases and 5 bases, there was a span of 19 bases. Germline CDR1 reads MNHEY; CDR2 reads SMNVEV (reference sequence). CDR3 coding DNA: TGTGCCAGCAGCTCCCATAGACAGGGAGGAACCGGGGAGCTGTTTTTT. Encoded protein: CASSSHRQGGTGELFF.

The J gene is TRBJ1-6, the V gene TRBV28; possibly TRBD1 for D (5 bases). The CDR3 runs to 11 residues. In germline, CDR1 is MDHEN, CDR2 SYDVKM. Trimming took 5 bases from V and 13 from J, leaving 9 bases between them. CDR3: CASSIQDPLHF. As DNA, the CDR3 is TGTGCCAGCAGTATACAGGATCCCCTCCACTTT.

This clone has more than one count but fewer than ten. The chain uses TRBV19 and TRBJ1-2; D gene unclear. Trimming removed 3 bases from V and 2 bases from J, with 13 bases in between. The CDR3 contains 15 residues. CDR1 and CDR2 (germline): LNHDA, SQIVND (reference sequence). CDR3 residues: CASSISGGVNYGYTF. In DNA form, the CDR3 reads TGTGCCAGTAGTATTAGCGGCGGGGTCAACTATGGCTACACCTTC.

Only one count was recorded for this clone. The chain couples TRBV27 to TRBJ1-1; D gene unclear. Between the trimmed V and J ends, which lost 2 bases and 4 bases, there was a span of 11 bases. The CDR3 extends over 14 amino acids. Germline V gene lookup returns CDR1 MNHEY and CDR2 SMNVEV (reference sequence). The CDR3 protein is CASSLEQSFTEAFF. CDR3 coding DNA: TGTGCCAGCAGTTTAGAACAGTCCTTCACTGAAGCTTTCTTT.

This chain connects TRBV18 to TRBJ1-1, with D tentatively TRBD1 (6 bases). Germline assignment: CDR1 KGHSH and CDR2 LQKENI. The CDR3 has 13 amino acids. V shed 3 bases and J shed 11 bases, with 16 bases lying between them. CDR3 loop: CASSPNTGSDAFF. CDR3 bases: TGTGCCAGCTCACCTAACACAGGGTCAGACGCTTTCTTT.

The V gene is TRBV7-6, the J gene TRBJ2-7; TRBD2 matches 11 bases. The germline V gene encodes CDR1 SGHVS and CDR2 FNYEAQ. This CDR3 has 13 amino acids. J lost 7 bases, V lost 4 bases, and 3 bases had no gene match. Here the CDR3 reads CASSWGTSGEQYF. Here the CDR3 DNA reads TGTGCCAGCAGCTGGGGGACTAGCGGAGAGCAGTACTTC. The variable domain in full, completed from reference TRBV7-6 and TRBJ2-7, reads GAGVSQSPRYKVTKRGQDVALRCDPISGHVSLYWYRQALGQGPEFLTYFNYEAQQDKSGLPNDRFSAERPEGSISTLTIQRTEQRDSAMYRCASSWGTSGEQYFGPGTRLTVT.

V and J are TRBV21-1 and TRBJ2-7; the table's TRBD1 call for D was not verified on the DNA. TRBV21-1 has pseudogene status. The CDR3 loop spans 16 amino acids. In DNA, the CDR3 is TGTGCCAGCAGCAAAGGGGCAGGGGGGAATTGCTACGAGCAGTACTTC. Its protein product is CASSKGAGGNCYEQYF.

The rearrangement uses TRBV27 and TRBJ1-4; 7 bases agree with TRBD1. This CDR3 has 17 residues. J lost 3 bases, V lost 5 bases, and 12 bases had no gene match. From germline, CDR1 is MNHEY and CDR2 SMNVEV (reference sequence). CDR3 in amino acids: CASSPLAVTGPNEKLFF. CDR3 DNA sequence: TGTGCCAGCAGTCCTCTTGCCGTGACAGGGCCTAATGAAAAACTGTTTTTT.

CDR3 sequence: CASSNAGRLGNTIYF. CDR3 nucleotides: TGTGCCAGCAGCAACGCAGGGAGGTTAGGAAACACCATATATTTT. The rearrangement joins TRBV5-5 to TRBJ1-3; maybe TRBD1 (5 bases). V gave up 4 bases and J gave up 4 bases, with 15 bases separating them. The CDR3 loop spans 15 amino acids. Per germline, CDR1 SGHKS and CDR2 YYEKEE (reference sequence).

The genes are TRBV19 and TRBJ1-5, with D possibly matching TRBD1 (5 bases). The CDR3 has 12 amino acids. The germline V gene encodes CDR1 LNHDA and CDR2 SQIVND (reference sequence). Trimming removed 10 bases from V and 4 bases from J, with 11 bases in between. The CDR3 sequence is CATKAGNQPQHF. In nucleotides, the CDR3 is TGTGCCACCAAAGCAGGGAATCAGCCCCAGCATTTT.

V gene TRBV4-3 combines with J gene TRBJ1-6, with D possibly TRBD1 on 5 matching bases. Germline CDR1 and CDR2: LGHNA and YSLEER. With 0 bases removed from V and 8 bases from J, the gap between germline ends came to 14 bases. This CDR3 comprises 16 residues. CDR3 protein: CASSQDKFPRDSPLHF. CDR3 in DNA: TGCGCCAGCAGCCAAGATAAATTCCCCAGGGATTCACCCCTCCACTTT.

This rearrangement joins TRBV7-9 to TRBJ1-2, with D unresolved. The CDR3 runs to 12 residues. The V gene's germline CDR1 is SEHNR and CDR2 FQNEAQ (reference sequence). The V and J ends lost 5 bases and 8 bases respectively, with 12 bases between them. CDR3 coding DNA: TGTGCCAGCAGCACCAGGAGGACCGGCTACACCTTC. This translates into CASSTRRTGYTF.

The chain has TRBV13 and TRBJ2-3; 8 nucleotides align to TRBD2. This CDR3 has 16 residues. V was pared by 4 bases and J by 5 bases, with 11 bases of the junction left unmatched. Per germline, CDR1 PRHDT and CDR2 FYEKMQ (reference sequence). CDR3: CASSSLERERRDTQYF. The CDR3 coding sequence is TGTGCCAGCAGCTCCCTCGAGCGGGAGCGGAGAGATACGCAGTATTTT.

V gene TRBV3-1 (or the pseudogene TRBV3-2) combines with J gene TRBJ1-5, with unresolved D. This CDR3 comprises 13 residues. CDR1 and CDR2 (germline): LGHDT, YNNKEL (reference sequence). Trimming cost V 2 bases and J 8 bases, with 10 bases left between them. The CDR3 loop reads CASSQRREEPQHF. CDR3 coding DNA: TGTGCCAGCAGCCAAAGGAGGGAGGAGCCCCAGCATTTT.

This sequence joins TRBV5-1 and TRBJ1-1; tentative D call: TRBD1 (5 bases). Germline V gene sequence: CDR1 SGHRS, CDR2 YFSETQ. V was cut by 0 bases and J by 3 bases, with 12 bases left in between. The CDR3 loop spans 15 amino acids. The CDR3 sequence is CASSLVGGGYTEAFF. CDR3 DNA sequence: TGCGCCAGCAGCTTGGTCGGCGGGGGGTACACTGAAGCTTTCTTT.

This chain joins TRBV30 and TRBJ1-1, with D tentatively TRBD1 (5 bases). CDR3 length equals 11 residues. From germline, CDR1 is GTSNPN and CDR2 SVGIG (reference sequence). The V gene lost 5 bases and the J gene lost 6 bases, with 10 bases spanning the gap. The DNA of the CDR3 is TGTGCCTGGGCTCAGGGTTCTGAAGCTTTCTTT. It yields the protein CAWAQGSEAFF. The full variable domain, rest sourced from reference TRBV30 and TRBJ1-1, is SQTIHQWPATLVQPVGSPLSLECTVEGTSNPNLYWYRQAAGRGLQLLFYSVGIGQISSEVPQNLSASRPQDRQFILSSKKLLLSDSGFYLCAWAQGSEAFFGQGTRLTVV.

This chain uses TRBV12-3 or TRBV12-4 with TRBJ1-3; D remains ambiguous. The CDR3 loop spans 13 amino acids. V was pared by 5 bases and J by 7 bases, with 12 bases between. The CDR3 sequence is CASSQSQRNTIYF. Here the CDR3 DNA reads TGTGCCAGCAGTCAATCGCAGAGGAACACCATATATTTT.

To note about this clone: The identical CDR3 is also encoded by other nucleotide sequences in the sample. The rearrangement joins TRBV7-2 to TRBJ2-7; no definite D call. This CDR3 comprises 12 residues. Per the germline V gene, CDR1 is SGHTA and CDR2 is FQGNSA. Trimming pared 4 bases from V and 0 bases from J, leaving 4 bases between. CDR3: CASSSSSYEQYF. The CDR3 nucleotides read TGTGCCAGCAGCTCGAGCTCCTACGAGCAGTACTTC.

The CDR3 spells CASSQRGSGNTIYF. The CDR3 DNA reads TGTGCCAGCAGCCAACGGGGTTCTGGAAACACCATATATTTT. The chain joins TRBV14 to TRBJ1-3; D ambiguous. Germline V gene sequence: CDR1 SGHDN, CDR2 FVKESK. The CDR3 loop spans 14 amino acids. V was pared by 2 bases and J by 1 base, with 6 bases between.

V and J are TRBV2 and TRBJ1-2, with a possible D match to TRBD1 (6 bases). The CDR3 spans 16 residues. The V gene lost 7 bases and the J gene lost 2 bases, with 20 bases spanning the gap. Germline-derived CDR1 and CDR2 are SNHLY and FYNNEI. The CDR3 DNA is TGTGCCAGCACCCCGGGCAGGGGCCCTTTCAACTATGGCTACACCTTC. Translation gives CASTPGRGPFNYGYTF.

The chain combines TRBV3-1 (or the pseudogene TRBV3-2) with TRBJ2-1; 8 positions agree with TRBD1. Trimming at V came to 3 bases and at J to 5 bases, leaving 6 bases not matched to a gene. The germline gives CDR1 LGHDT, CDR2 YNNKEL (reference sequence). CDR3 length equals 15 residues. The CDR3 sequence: CASSQGAGGHNEQFF. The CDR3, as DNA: TGTGCCAGCAGCCAGGGGGCAGGGGGCCACAATGAGCAGTTCTTC.

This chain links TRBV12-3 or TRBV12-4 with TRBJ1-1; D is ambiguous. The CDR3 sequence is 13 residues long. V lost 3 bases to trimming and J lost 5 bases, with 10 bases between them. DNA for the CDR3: TGTGCCAGCAGTTTTGGTTGGAGTACTGAAGCTTTCTTT. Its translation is CASSFGWSTEAFF.

The CDR3 DNA sequence: TGTGCCAGCAGCTTAGATGTCAGGGGAGAAGCTTTCTTT. Its protein product is CASSLDVRGEAFF. The chain recombines TRBV7-7 with TRBJ1-1; the D gene is possibly TRBD1 (6 bases). This CDR3 is built from 13 residues. Germline V gene data show CDR1 as SSHAT and CDR2 as FNYEAQ (reference sequence). The germline V and J ends were trimmed by 1 base and 8 bases, with 11 bases remaining between them.

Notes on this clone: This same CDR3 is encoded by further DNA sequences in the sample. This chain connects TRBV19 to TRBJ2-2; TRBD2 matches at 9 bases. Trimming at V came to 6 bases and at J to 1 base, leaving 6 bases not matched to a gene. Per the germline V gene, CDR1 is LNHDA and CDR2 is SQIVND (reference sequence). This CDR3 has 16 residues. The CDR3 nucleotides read TGTGCCAGTAGCATAATAGCGGGGGAGAACACCGGGGAGCTGTTTTTT. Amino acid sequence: CASSIIAGENTGELFF.